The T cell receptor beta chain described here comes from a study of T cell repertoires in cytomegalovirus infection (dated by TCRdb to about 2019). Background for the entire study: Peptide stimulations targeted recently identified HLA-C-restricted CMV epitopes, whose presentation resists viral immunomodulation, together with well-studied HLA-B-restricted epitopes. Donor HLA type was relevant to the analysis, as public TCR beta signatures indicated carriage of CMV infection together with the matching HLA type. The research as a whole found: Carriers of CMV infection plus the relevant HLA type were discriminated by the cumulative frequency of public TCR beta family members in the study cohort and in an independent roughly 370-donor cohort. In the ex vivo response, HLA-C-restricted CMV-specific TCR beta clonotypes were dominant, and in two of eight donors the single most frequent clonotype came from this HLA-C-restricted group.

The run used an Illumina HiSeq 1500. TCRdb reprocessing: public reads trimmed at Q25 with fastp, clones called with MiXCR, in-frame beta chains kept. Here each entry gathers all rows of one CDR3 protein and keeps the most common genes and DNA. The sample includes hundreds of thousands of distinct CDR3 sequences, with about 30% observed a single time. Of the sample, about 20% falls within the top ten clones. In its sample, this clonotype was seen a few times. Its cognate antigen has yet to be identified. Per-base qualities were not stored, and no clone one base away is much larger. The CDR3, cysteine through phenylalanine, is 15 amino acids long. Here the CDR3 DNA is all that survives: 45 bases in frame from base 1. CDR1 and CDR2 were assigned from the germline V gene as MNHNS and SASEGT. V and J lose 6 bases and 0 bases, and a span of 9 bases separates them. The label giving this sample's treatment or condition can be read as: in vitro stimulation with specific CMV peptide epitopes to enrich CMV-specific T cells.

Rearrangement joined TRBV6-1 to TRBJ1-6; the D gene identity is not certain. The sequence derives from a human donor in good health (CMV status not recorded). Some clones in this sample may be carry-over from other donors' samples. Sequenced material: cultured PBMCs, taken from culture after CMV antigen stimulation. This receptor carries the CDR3 CASRKESSYNSPLHF. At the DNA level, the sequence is TGTGCCAGCAGGAAAGAGAGCTCCTATAATTCACCCCTCCACTTT.